This TCR beta chain was observed in a study of blood T cells in healthy people across ages. Study-wide findings and caveats: Researchers deemed the diversity estimates from one million T cells underestimates.

On this clonotype itself: The antigen is unknown.

It was with a sample-barcoded 5' primer and a J-beta primer mix that a second PCR of roughly 7 to 12 cycles was run. Unique molecular identifiers of 12 random nucleotides labeled each cDNA. Each CDR3 protein gets one entry after TCRdb re-called the 5' RACE reads with MiXCR. The data show some 760,000 distinct CDR3 sequences, approximately 25% seen once. The germline V and J ends were trimmed by 0 bases and 5 bases, with 15 bases remaining between them. The CDR3 consists of 16 residues. Germline values: CDR1 SGHRS, CDR2 YFSETQ. The sample also formed part of further work on T cells of mothers and their children. That study reports: Related and unrelated pairs show TCR recombination output that thymic selection shapes similarly.

This sequence originates from a boy between 10 and 17 years old in good health. The chain joins TRBV5-1 to TRBJ2-1, with a weak D call TRBD2 (6 bases). The sample consisted of blood. The CDR3 spells CASSLVGSGANNEQFF. CDR3 coding DNA: TGCGCCAGCAGCTTGGTAGGTAGCGGTGCAAACAATGAGCAGTTCTTC. Drawing the rest from reference TRBV5-1 and TRBJ2-1, the complete variable domain is KAGVTQTPRYLIKTRGQQVTLSCSPISGHRSVSWYQQTPGQGLQFLFEYFSETQRNKGNFPGRFSGRQFSNSRSEMNVSTLELGDSALYLCASSLVGSGANNEQFFGPGTRLTVL.